The rows below give T cell receptor beta chains drawn from one sample of a study of blood T cell repertoires in COVID-19. Method: immunoSEQ multiplex PCR; TCRdb's copy keeps in-frame clones and lacks some. The profile shows approximately 200,000 clones, approximately 80% of them singletons. The sequenced sample was peripheral blood. These receptor sequences come from a woman older than 75 with acute or convalescent COVID-19. CDR3s include the opening cysteine and the closing phenylalanine or tryptophan. Fields, in order: J gene, clone size, D gene, V gene, CDR3 protein, CDR3 DNA. A D gene is named only where the DNA matches it firmly. Clone size is given for some rows only: seen once, a few or many times, or a class if the clone is expanded.

TRBJ1-1	NA	TRBD1	TRBV6-2/TRBV6-3	CASSFTGTARSNTEAFF	TGTGCCAGCAGTTTTACCGGGACAGCGAGATCTAACACTGAAGCTTTCTTT
TRBJ2-5	NA	NA	TRBV7-8	CASSLGGTALQETQYF	TGTGCCAGCAGCTTAGGGGGCACAGCCCTCCAAGAGACCCAGTACTTC
TRBJ1-2	NA	TRBD1	TRBV7-8	CASSLYSGQGNGYTF	TGTGCCAGCAGCTTATATTCGGGACAGGGTAATGGCTACACCTTC
TRBJ1-1	few	NA	TRBV27	CASSLSRQRHEAFF	TGTGCCAGCAGTTTATCCCGGCAGCGTCATGAAGCTTTCTTT
TRBJ2-7	once	TRBD2	TRBV30	CAWTRGGASYEQYF	TGTGCCTGGACCCGCGGGGGTGCCTCCTACGAGCAGTACTTC
TRBJ1-2	NA	NA	TRBV5-1	CASSLWEGNYGYTF	TGCGCCAGCAGCTTGTGGGAGGGGAACTATGGCTACACCTTC
TRBJ2-2	NA	NA	TRBV28	CASSPQFFRAGELFF	TGTGCCAGCAGCCCACAATTTTTCAGGGCCGGGGAGCTGTTTTTT
TRBJ2-2	NA	TRBD2	TRBV11-1	CASSKAGGWDTGELFF	TGTGCCAGCAGTAAAGCGGGAGGTTGGGATACCGGGGAGCTGTTTTTT
TRBJ2-4	NA	NA	TRBV27	CASSPGQNKAKNIQYF	TGTGCCAGCAGTCCCGGACAGAACAAAGCCAAAAACATTCAGTACTTC
TRBJ1-1	once	TRBD1	TRBV28	CASRELGQGARLNTEAFF	TGTGCCAGCAGAGAACTGGGACAGGGGGCAAGGTTGAACACTGAAGCTTTCTTT
TRBJ2-5	NA	NA	TRBV10-3	CAISESPPRETQYF	TGTGCCATCAGTGAGTCGCCCCCGAGGGAGACCCAGTACTTC
TRBJ2-2	once	NA	TRBV18	CASALDSQENTGELFF	TGTGCCAGCGCGCTGGACAGCCAGGAAAACACCGGGGAGCTGTTTTTT
TRBJ2-1	NA	NA	TRBV19	CASSTPYSGPEQFF	TGTGCCAGTAGTACCCCTTATAGCGGCCCTGAGCAGTTCTTC
TRBJ2-7	NA	TRBD2	TRBV27	CASSFRAGLAHEQYF	TGTGCCAGCAGTTTCCGTGCAGGACTAGCCCACGAGCAGTACTTC
TRBJ2-7	few	TRBD2	TRBV20-1	CSASGLAGSYEQYF	TGCAGTGCTAGTGGACTAGCGGGGTCCTACGAGCAGTACTTC
TRBJ2-3	NA	NA	TRBV11-3	CASSSLPGADTQYF	TGTGCCAGCAGCTCCCTTCCAGGGGCAGATACGCAGTATTTT
TRBJ2-5	NA	NA	TRBV9	CASSVGAASDYETQYF	TGTGCCAGCAGCGTAGGCGCGGCTAGCGATTACGAGACCCAGTACTTC
TRBJ1-1	NA	TRBD1	TRBV18	CASSPIGTGGYMNTEAFF	TGTGCCAGCTCACCTATAGGGACAGGGGGTTACATGAACACTGAAGCTTTCTTT
TRBJ1-6	NA	NA	TRBV3-1/TRBV3-2	CASSLQGANSPLHF	TGTGCCAGCAGCTTACAGGGAGCGAATTCACCCCTCCACTTT
TRBJ2-1	NA	TRBD2	TRBV19	CASSTGLAGAFNEQFF	TGTGCCAGTAGTACCGGACTAGCGGGGGCCTTTAATGAGCAGTTCTTC
TRBJ1-4	NA	TRBD1	TRBV11-3	CASSMLKGTARGSNEKLFF	TGTGCCAGCAGCATGCTTAAAGGGACAGCCCGAGGGAGTAATGAAAAACTGTTTTTT
TRBJ1-2	NA	NA	TRBV5-4	CASSDLGTHYGYTF	TGTGCCAGCAGCGATTTGGGGACTCACTATGGCTACACCTTC
TRBJ2-2	NA	NA	TRBV24-1	CATSDLEGIGELFF	TGTGCCACCAGTGATCTGGAGGGGATCGGGGAGCTGTTTTTT
TRBJ1-2	NA	NA	TRBV2	CATAREGEGYGYTF	TGTGCCACCGCTCGCGAGGGGGAGGGCTATGGCTACACCTTC
TRBJ1-4	NA	NA	TRBV30	CAWSIQVGEKLFF	TGTGCCTGGAGTATACAGGTTGGCGAAAAACTGTTTTTT
TRBJ2-7	NA	NA	TRBV6-5	CACKSSALLAEQYF	TGTGCCTGCAAGAGTAGCGCCCTTCTTGCGGAGCAGTACTTC
TRBJ2-6	NA	TRBD2	TRBV9	CASSPSRGGPGSGANVLTF	TGTGCCAGCAGCCCTAGCCGGGGGGGTCCTGGATCTGGGGCCAACGTCCTGACTTTC
TRBJ2-7	NA	TRBD2	TRBV28	CASSPSTSGRARYEQYF	TGTGCCAGCAGTCCGTCCACTAGCGGGAGGGCGAGATACGAGCAGTACTTC
TRBJ1-2	NA	NA	TRBV27	CASSSDRANYGYTF	TGTGCCAGCAGTTCTGACAGAGCTAACTATGGCTACACCTTC
TRBJ2-7	NA	TRBD2	TRBV2	CASRLGLEVHYEQYF	TGTGCCAGCAGACTCGGACTAGAGGTTCACTACGAGCAGTACTTC
TRBJ2-7	NA	TRBD2	TRBV4-3	CASSQSLADSYEQYF	TGCGCCAGCAGCCAATCCCTAGCGGACTCCTACGAGCAGTACTTC
TRBJ1-5	NA	TRBD1	TRBV10-3	CAAGTADNQPQHF	TGTGCCGCCGGGACAGCAGACAATCAGCCCCAGCATTTT
TRBJ2-7	once	TRBD2	TRBV6-6	CATSGTSDEQYF	TGTGCCACCTCCGGGACTAGCGACGAGCAGTACTTC
TRBJ2-1	NA	TRBD1	TRBV6-6	CASSYETGIANEQFF	TGTGCCAGCAGTTACGAGACAGGGATCGCCAATGAGCAGTTCTTC
TRBJ2-7	NA	TRBD1	TRBV30	CAWSLRDRIMGQYF	TGTGCCTGGAGTCTCCGGGACAGGATAATGGGGCAGTACTTC
TRBJ2-3	NA	TRBD2	TRBV19	CASSPLAGGSGDTQYF	TGTGCCAGTAGTCCACTAGCGGGGGGTTCCGGGGATACGCAGTATTTT
TRBJ2-2	many	NA	TRBV12-3/TRBV12-4	CALNSGGELFF	TGTGCCCTTAACTCGGGCGGGGAGCTGTTTTTT
TRBJ2-3	NA	NA	TRBV3-1/TRBV3-2	CASSLKLGPSTDTQYF	TGTGCCAGCAGCCTAAAACTAGGACCTAGCACAGATACGCAGTATTTT
TRBJ2-1	NA	NA	TRBV3-1/TRBV3-2	CASSSWGLTYNEQFF	TGTGCCAGCAGCTCGTGGGGCTTAACCTACAATGAGCAGTTCTTC
TRBJ1-5	many	TRBD1	TRBV28	CASSPWDRVNQPQHF	TGTGCCAGCAGCCCCTGGGACAGGGTAAATCAGCCCCAGCATTTT
TRBJ1-1	NA	TRBD1	TRBV6-5	CASKDRGTTEAFF	TGTGCCAGCAAGGACAGGGGGACCACTGAAGCTTTCTTT
TRBJ2-3	NA	TRBD2	TRBV7-6	CASSPGLAGGSDTQYF	TGTGCCAGCAGCCCGGGACTAGCGGGAGGCAGTGATACGCAGTATTTT
TRBJ2-2	NA	NA	TRBV6-6	CASSYRLTNTGELFF	TGTGCCAGCAGTTACAGACTGACGAACACCGGGGAGCTGTTTTTT
TRBJ1-4	few	NA	TRBV27	CASSFGGRSEKLFF	TGTGCCAGCAGTTTTGGGGGGAGGAGTGAAAAACTGTTTTTT
TRBJ2-1	NA	TRBD1	TRBV10-3	CAISGQGQSYNEQFF	TGTGCCATCAGTGGTCAGGGACAGTCCTACAATGAGCAGTTCTTC
TRBJ2-3	NA	TRBD2	TRBV29-1	CSVSGLAGTDTQYF	TGCAGCGTCTCCGGACTAGCGGGTACAGATACGCAGTATTTT
TRBJ1-6	NA	NA	TRBV30	CAWHRVPNSPLHF	TGTGCCTGGCACAGGGTCCCAAATTCACCCCTCCACTTT
TRBJ2-3	NA	TRBD2	TRBV5-1	CASSLAGRVGTDTQYF	TGCGCCAGCAGCTTGGCCGGGAGGGTAGGCACAGATACGCAGTATTTT
TRBJ2-3	NA	NA	TRBV3-1/TRBV3-2	CASSQVSLSTDTQYF	TGTGCCAGCAGCCAAGTCTCCCTGAGCACAGATACGCAGTATTTT
TRBJ2-5	NA	TRBD2	TRBV9	CASSVAGTSVQETQYF	TGTGCCAGCAGCGTAGCTGGGACTAGCGTCCAAGAGACCCAGTACTTC
TRBJ1-5	NA	TRBD1	TRBV19	CASNPGQGRQPQHF	TGTGCCAGTAACCCGGGACAGGGTCGTCAGCCCCAGCATTTT
TRBJ1-5	NA	NA	TRBV19	CASSDRSTNQPQHF	TGTGCCAGTAGTGACAGGAGCACCAATCAGCCCCAGCATTTT
TRBJ1-2	NA	NA	TRBV5-1	CASSLDAGMNYGYTF	TGCGCCAGCAGCTTGGACGCGGGAATGAACTATGGCTACACCTTC